This note documents a single TCR beta chain sequence. This specimen comes from a study of blood T cell repertoires in COVID-19. Study-wide background: Sources were T cells, B-cell-depleted T cells, or PBMCs; the material itself was cDNA or gDNA.

Here immunoSEQ multiplex PCR was the method, and the copy in TCRdb shows in-frame clones only, minus some. The sample yields roughly 200,000 clones, 83% seen once. Material for sequencing was peripheral blood. The receptor was isolated from a man aged 40-50 years with active or convalescent COVID-19.

CDR3 in DNA: TGTGCCAGCTCACCGAGGCGCCAGGGGGGCCCCTCTAATGAAAAACTGTTTTTT. Protein product: CASSPRRQGGPSNEKLFF. J is TRBJ1-4 and V is TRBV18; 7 bases align to TRBD1. The CDR3 length is 18 residues. Trimming cost V 3 bases and J 3 bases; bases outside gene matches: 13. Germline CDR1 and CDR2: KGHSH and LQKENI. The entire variable domain, with the rest obtained from reference TRBV18 and TRBJ1-4, is as follows: NAGVMQNPRHLVRRRGQEARLRCSPMKGHSHVYWYRQLPEEGLKFMVYLQKENIIDESGMPKERFSAEFPKEGPSILRIQQVVRGDSAAYFCASSPRRQGGPSNEKLFFGSGTQLSVL.